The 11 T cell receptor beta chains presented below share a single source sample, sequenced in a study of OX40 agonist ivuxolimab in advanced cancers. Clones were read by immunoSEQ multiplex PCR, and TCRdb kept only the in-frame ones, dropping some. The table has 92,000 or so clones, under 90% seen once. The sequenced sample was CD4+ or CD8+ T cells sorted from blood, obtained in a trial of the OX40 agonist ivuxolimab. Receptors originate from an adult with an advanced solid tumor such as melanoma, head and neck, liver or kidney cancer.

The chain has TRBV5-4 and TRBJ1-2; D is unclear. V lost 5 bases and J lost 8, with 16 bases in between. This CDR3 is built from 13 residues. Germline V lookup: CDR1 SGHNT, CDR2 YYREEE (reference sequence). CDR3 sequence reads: CASSLPLEVGYTF. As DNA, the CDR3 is TGTGCCAGCAGTTTACCGTTGGAAGTGGGCTACACCTTC.

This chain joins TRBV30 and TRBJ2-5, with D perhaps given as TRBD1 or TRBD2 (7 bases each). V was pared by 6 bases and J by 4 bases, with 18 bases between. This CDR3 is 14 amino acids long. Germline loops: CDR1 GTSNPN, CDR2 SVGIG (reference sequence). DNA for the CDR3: TGTGCCTGCGAGCAGGGGGGGGTGAGAGAGACCCAGTACTTC. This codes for CACEQGGVRETQYF.

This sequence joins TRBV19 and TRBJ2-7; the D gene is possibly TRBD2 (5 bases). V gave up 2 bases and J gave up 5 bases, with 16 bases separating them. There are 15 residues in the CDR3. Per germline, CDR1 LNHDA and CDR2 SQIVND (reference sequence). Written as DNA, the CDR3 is TGTGCCAGTAGTATACGGGGTGAGGTGTATGACGAGCAGTACTTC. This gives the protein CASSIRGEVYDEQYF.

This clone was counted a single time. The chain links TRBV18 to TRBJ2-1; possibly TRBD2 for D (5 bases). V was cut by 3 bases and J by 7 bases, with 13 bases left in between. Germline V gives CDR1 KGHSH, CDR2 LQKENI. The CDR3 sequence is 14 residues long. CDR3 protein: CASSPLLEGNEQFF. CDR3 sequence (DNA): TGTGCCAGCTCACCCCTACTAGAAGGGAATGAGCAGTTCTTC.

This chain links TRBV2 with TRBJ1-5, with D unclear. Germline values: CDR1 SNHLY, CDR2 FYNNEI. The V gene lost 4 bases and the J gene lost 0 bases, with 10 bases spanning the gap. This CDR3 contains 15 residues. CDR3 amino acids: CASSGNPYSNQPQHF. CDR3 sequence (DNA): TGTGCCAGCAGTGGCAACCCTTATAGCAATCAGCCCCAGCATTTT.

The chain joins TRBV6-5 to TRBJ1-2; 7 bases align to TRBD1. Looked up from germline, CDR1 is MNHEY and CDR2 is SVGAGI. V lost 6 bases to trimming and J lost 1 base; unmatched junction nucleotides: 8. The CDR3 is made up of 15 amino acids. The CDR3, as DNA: TGTGCCAGCAGCCAGGGGGGACAGATTAACTATGGCTACACCTTC. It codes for CASSQGGQINYGYTF.

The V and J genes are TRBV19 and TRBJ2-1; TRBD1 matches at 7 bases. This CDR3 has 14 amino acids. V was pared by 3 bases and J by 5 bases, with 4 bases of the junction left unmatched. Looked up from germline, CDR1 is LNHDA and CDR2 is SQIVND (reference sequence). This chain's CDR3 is CASSIQGDHNEQFF. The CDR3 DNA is TGTGCCAGTAGTATTCAGGGGGACCACAATGAGCAGTTCTTC.

CDR3: CASSLRGQGYGYTF. CDR3 coding DNA: TGTGCCAGCAGCTTGAGGGGGCAGGGCTATGGCTACACCTTC. The chain has TRBV7-6 and TRBJ1-2; 7 nucleotides agree with TRBD1. CDR3 length: 14 amino acids. Germline V lookup: CDR1 SGHVS, CDR2 FNYEAQ. With V trimmed by 3 bases and J by 4 bases, 5 bases remained unmatched.

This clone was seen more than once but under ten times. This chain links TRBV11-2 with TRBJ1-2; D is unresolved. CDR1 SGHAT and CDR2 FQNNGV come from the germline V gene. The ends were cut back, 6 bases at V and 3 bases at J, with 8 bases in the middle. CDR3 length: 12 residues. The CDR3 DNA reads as TGTGCCAGCAGGGTTGTCGACTATGGCTACACCTTC. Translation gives CASRVVDYGYTF.

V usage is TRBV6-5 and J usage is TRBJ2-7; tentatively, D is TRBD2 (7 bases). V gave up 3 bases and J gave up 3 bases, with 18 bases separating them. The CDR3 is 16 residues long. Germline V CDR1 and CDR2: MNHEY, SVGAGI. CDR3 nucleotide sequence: TGTGCCAGCAGTTATTCGGGGGGCCGGGGATTCTACGAGCAGTACTTC. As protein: CASSYSGGRGFYEQYF.

This CDR3 is CASSQVQGLSLSNQPQHF. The CDR3 DNA sequence: TGCGCCAGCAGCCAAGTTCAGGGCCTTTCCTTAAGCAATCAGCCCCAGCATTTT. The genes are TRBV4-1 and TRBJ1-5; D may be TRBD1 (5 bases). This CDR3 has 18 residues. The V gene's germline CDR1 is MGHRA and CDR2 YSYEKL. Trimming left V 1 base short and J 1 base short, with 17 bases between.